The 30 T cell receptor beta chains reported below all come from one sample, sequenced in a study of shared clonotypes between healthy human individuals. The repertoire was sequenced with immunoSEQ multiplex PCR; TCRdb's copy has only in-frame clones and lacks some. The sample lists some 1 million clones, around 75% seen once, with over 1.3% in the top ten. What was sequenced was memory CD4+ T cells sorted from blood. Subset reported: CD45RA-negative fraction. These receptors were taken from a man younger than 35 in good health.

The V gene is TRBV28, the J gene TRBJ2-6, with 9 bases that match TRBD1. The V gene's germline CDR1 is MDHEN and CDR2 SYDVKM. The CDR3 runs 18 residues. Trimming removed 3 bases from V and 2 bases from J; junction bases left unmatched: 8. CDR3 sequence (DNA): TGTGCCAGCAGTTTCGGACAGGGGCTACACACTGGGGCCAACGTCCTGACTTTC. Its protein product is CASSFGQGLHTGANVLTF. Based on the CDR3 plus reference TRBV28 and TRBJ2-6, the full variable domain is DVKVTQSSRYLVKRTGEKVFLECVQDMDHENMFWYRQDPGLGLRLIYFSYDVKMKEKGDIPEGYSVSREKKERFSLILESASTNQTSMYLCASSFGQGLHTGANVLTFGAGSRLTVL.

V and J are TRBV7-9 and TRBJ2-3; the match to TRBD1 covers 9 bases. With V trimmed by 2 bases and J by 2 bases, 5 bases remained unmatched. Germline V lookup: CDR1 SEHNR, CDR2 FQNEAQ (reference sequence). The CDR3 spans 16 residues. The CDR3 DNA reads TGTGCCAGCAGCTTACGCGGGACAGGGCACACAGATACGCAGTATTTT. This sequence encodes CASSLRGTGHTDTQYF. The complete variable domain, with remaining parts taken from reference TRBV7-9 and TRBJ2-3, reads DTGVSQNPRHKITKRGQNVTFRCDPISEHNRLYWYRQTLGQGPEFLTYFQNEAQLEKSRLLSDRFSAERPKGSFSTLEIQRTEQGDSAMYLCASSLRGTGHTDTQYFGPGTRLTVL.

This clone was detected only a few times. Other nucleotide sequences in the sample specify the same CDR3. This chain links TRBV7-2 with TRBJ2-5; 9 bases agree with TRBD1. The V and J ends lost 5 bases and 5 bases, in that order; junction bases with no gene match: 6. This CDR3 region has 14 residues. Germline CDR1 and CDR2: SGHTA and FQGNSA. The CDR3 sequence is CASSVDRGRETQYF. The CDR3, as DNA: TGTGCCAGCAGCGTGGACAGGGGTCGCGAGACCCAGTACTTC.

V is TRBV9 and J is TRBJ2-5; 15 bases fit TRBD2. CDR1 SGDLS and CDR2 YYNGEE come from the germline V gene. V was pared by 2 bases and J by 5 bases, with 13 bases of the junction left unmatched. This CDR3 is built from 19 residues. The CDR3 sequence is CASSVGLAGGSGLVETQYF. Here the CDR3 DNA reads TGTGCCAGCAGCGTCGGACTAGCGGGGGGGTCAGGTTTAGTGGAGACCCAGTACTTC. Based on the CDR3 plus reference TRBV9 and TRBJ2-5, the full variable domain is DSGVTQTPKHLITATGQRVTLRCSPRSGDLSVYWYQQSLDQGLQFLIQYYNGEERAKGNILERFSAQQFPDLHSELNLSSLELGDSALYFCASSVGLAGGSGLVETQYFGPGTRLLVL.

Regarding this clone: The sample contains more than one DNA sequence encoding this CDR3. The V call is TRBV7-2, the J call TRBJ2-1; 7 bases align to TRBD1. V was clipped by 2 bases and J by 0 bases; unmatched bases: 4. The CDR3 covers 16 residues. Germline-derived CDR1 and CDR2 are SGHTA and FQGNSA. This CDR3 is CASSLRGQSSYNEQFF. In DNA form, the CDR3 reads TGTGCCAGCAGCTTAAGGGGACAGAGCTCCTACAATGAGCAGTTCTTC.

The rearrangement uses TRBV11-3 and TRBJ2-1; the match to TRBD2 covers 7 bases. The V and J ends lost 0 bases and 6 bases, in that order; junction bases with no gene match: 8. Germline values: CDR1 SGHNT, CDR2 YENEEA. CDR3 length equals 16 residues. The CDR3 region has the DNA TGTGCCAGCAGCTTAGATGGTATAGCGGGCCGCAATGAGCAGTTCTTC. Protein sequence: CASSLDGIAGRNEQFF. Drawing the rest from reference TRBV11-3 and TRBJ2-1, the complete variable domain is EAGVVQSPRYKIIEKKQPVAFWCNPISGHNTLYWYLQNLGQGPELLIRYENEEAVDDSQLPKDRFSAERLKGVDSTLKIQPAELGDSAVYLCASSLDGIAGRNEQFFGPGTRLTVL.

The chain combines TRBV9 with TRBJ2-2; 7 positions agree with TRBD2. Germline V gene lookup returns CDR1 SGDLS and CDR2 YYNGEE. The V segment lost 4 bases and the J segment 7 bases; nucleotides outside the gene matches: 10. The length of the CDR3 is 15 residues. CDR3 sequence reads: CASSLFSGGSGELFF. CDR3 nucleotides: TGTGCCAGCAGCTTATTCTCCGGGGGGAGCGGGGAGCTGTTTTTT.

The chain is built from TRBV30 and TRBJ1-6; tentatively, D is TRBD1 (6 bases). Germline CDR1 and CDR2: GTSNPN and SVGIG (reference sequence). V lost 0 bases and J 7 bases, leaving 10 bases between the germline ends. The CDR3 runs 14 residues. DNA for the CDR3: TGTGCCTGGAGTGTCTCAGGGGTGAATTCACCCCTCCACTTT. Translation: CAWSVSGVNSPLHF.

A single count supports this clone. The chain is built from TRBV7-3 and TRBJ2-1; D remains unclear. Germline CDR1 is SGHTA and CDR2 is FQGTGA. V was trimmed by 1 base and J by 8 bases, leaving 15 bases between them. The CDR3 is 15 amino acids. CDR3 bases: TGTGCCAGCAGCTTAATTGGCTTCCGAAGCGATGAGCAGTTCTTC. This encodes CASSLIGFRSDEQFF.

This sequence joins TRBV7-9 and TRBJ1-3; D call uncertain. Germline loops: CDR1 SEHNR, CDR2 FQNEAQ (reference sequence). The CDR3 totals 16 residues. V lost 5 bases to trimming and J lost 0 bases, with 14 bases between them. CDR3 sequence (DNA): TGTGCCAGCAGCCCCAGAGGAACAGTCTCTGGAAACACCATATATTTT. It encodes CASSPRGTVSGNTIYF. The full variable domain, in which reference TRBV7-9 and TRBJ1-3 provide the parts outside the CDR3, is DTGVSQNPRHKITKRGQNVTFRCDPISEHNRLYWYRQTLGQGPEFLTYFQNEAQLEKSRLLSDRFSAERPKGSFSTLEIQRTEQGDSAMYLCASSPRGTVSGNTIYFGEGSWLTVV.

V gene TRBV6-6 combines with J gene TRBJ1-2; D not certain. The V gene lost 7 bases and the J gene lost 4 bases, with 16 bases spanning the gap. Germline assignment: CDR1 MNHNY and CDR2 SVGAGI (reference sequence). The CDR3 has 14 residues. The CDR3 sequence is CASIATQATYGYTF. The CDR3 DNA sequence: TGTGCCAGCATCGCGACCCAGGCCACCTATGGCTACACCTTC.

This rearrangement joins TRBV30 to TRBJ1-1; 8 nucleotides align to TRBD1. Germline V gene lookup returns CDR1 GTSNPN and CDR2 SVGIG (reference sequence). The trim removed 2 bases at V and 4 bases at J, leaving 12 bases unmatched. CDR3 length: 16 amino acids. CDR3 protein: CAWSLKGGTGGTEAFF. The CDR3 nucleotides are TGTGCCTGGAGTCTAAAGGGGGGGACAGGAGGCACTGAAGCTTTCTTT. Together with reference TRBV30 and TRBJ1-1, the CDR3 gives the full variable domain: SQTIHQWPATLVQPVGSPLSLECTVEGTSNPNLYWYRQAAGRGLQLLFYSVGIGQISSEVPQNLSASRPQDRQFILSSKKLLLSDSGFYLCAWSLKGGTGGTEAFFGQGTRLTVV.

V gene TRBV5-1 combines with J gene TRBJ2-1, with 8 bases identical to TRBD2. This CDR3 is 15 amino acids long. J lost 6 bases, V lost 2 bases, and 7 bases had no gene match. Germline V lookup: CDR1 SGHRS, CDR2 YFSETQ. The CDR3 bases are TGCGCCAGCAGCTTAAGCGGGGGATCTATCAATGAGCAGTTCTTC. Encoded protein: CASSLSGGSINEQFF.

The chain employs TRBV7-2 and TRBJ1-1; D unclear. The CDR3 is 12 amino acids. V shed 1 base and J shed 6 bases, with 6 bases lying between them. Germline CDR1 is SGHTA and CDR2 is FQGNSA. The DNA of the CDR3 is TGTGCCAGCAGCTTAGGGGGAGCTGAAGCTTTCTTT. It is translated as CASSLGGAEAFF.

The chain links TRBV19 to TRBJ1-6; possibly TRBD1 for D (6 bases). CDR3 length equals 14 residues. Trimming removed 3 bases from V and 6 bases from J, with 9 bases in between. Germline V gene data show CDR1 as LNHDA and CDR2 as SQIVND (reference sequence). This chain's CDR3 is CASSIRGGNSPLHF. The CDR3 DNA reads TGTGCCAGTAGTATTAGGGGGGGTAATTCACCCCTCCACTTT.

This rearrangement joins TRBV7-6 to TRBJ1-1; perhaps TRBD1 as D (5 bases). Deletions cut 5 bases from V and 4 bases from J, with 17 bases between. The CDR3 is 15 residues long. In germline, CDR1 is SGHVS, CDR2 FNYEAQ. For the CDR3, the DNA is TGTGCCAGCAGCGTACGGGGGGGACCCAGCACTGAAGCTTTCTTT. Protein: CASSVRGGPSTEAFF.

The V and J genes are TRBV7-8 and TRBJ1-1, with D perhaps TRBD1 (5 bases). CDR1 is SGHVS, CDR2 FQNEAQ, per germline. Trimming left V 1 base short and J 5 bases short, with 11 bases between. The CDR3 loop spans 14 amino acids. CDR3 region: CASSLVGGTTEAFF. The CDR3 region has the DNA TGTGCCAGCAGCTTAGTTGGGGGTACTACTGAAGCTTTCTTT.

The rearrangement links TRBV28 to TRBJ2-7; possible D gene TRBD2, 5 bases. The CDR3 contains 12 residues. Germline CDR1 MDHEN, CDR2 SYDVKM. Trimming left V 3 bases short and J 4 bases short, with 7 bases between. Written as DNA, the CDR3 is TGTGCCAGCAGTTTCGGGGTTTACGAGCAGTACTTC. Encoded protein: CASSFGVYEQYF.

This sequence joins TRBV4-1 and TRBJ2-1; a possible D gene is TRBD1 (6 bases). With 4 bases removed from V and 8 bases from J, the gap between germline ends came to 27 bases. From germline, CDR1 is MGHRA and CDR2 YSYEKL. This CDR3 is 18 amino acids long. CDR3 residues: CASSPLLQTALDRYEQFF. CDR3 nucleotide sequence: TGCGCCAGCAGCCCCCTTTTACAGACCGCACTCGACAGGTATGAGCAGTTCTTC.

There are a few counts of this clone. CDR3 protein: CASSPSLAGLTDTQYF. In DNA, the CDR3 is TGTGCCAGCTCACCCTCCCTAGCGGGCCTCACAGATACGCAGTATTTT. The chain uses TRBV18 and TRBJ2-3; 8 bases agree with TRBD2. CDR1 is KGHSH and CDR2 is LQKENI in the germline V gene. The CDR3 has 16 residues. After removal of 3 bases from V and 2 bases from J, the junction contained 7 bases not matched to a gene.

This clone was found a few times. The chain has TRBV4-1 and TRBJ2-1; TRBD1 matches at 12 bases. Germline CDR1 is MGHRA and CDR2 is YSYEKL. CDR3 size: 15 residues. Trimming removed 4 bases from V and 9 bases from J; junction bases left unmatched: 7. The CDR3 loop is CASSRGQGAYGEQFF. In DNA, the CDR3 is TGCGCCAGCAGCCGGGGACAGGGGGCGTATGGTGAGCAGTTCTTC.

A few counts support this clone. V and J are TRBV5-6 and TRBJ1-2, with D unresolved. The CDR3 is made up of 13 amino acids. Germline V CDR1 and CDR2: SGHDT, YYEEEE. V was trimmed by 4 bases and J by 4 bases, leaving 11 bases between them. CDR3 coding DNA: TGTGCCAGCAGCCTAGACCGATTCTATGGCTACACCTTC. Its translation is CASSLDRFYGYTF.

The rearrangement uses TRBV5-1 and TRBJ2-7; 7 bases line up with TRBD1. CDR3 length: 17 amino acids. The germline V gene has CDR1 SGHRS and CDR2 YFSETQ. Trimming took 2 bases from V and 4 from J; bases not matched to a gene: 15. The CDR3 region has the DNA TGCGCCAGCAGCTTCCGCCCCCCAGACAGGGTCGGGTACGAGCAGTACTTC. Translation: CASSFRPPDRVGYEQYF.

The genes are TRBV5-4 and TRBJ1-1; D remains unclear. The germline V and J ends were trimmed by 1 base and 0 bases, with 13 bases remaining between them. From germline, CDR1 is SGHNT and CDR2 YYREEE (reference sequence). The CDR3 has 16 residues. CDR3 residues: CASSLFGGSMNTEAFF. Written as DNA, the CDR3 is TGTGCCAGCAGCTTGTTTGGAGGGAGTATGAACACTGAAGCTTTCTTT.

Ten or more counts support this clone. J is TRBJ2-3 and V is TRBV5-4; 14 bases fit TRBD2. The CDR3 loop spans 17 amino acids. V was clipped by 0 bases and J by 5 bases; unmatched bases: 5. Germline V gene lookup returns CDR1 SGHNT and CDR2 YYREEE (reference sequence). The DNA of the CDR3 is TGTGCCAGCAGCTTGGGACTAGCGGGGGGGCGAGAAGATACGCAGTATTTT. Its translation: CASSLGLAGGREDTQYF.

The V gene is TRBV18, the J gene TRBJ1-5; TRBD1 aligns across 7 bases. V shed 3 bases and J 5 bases; nucleotides not matched to a gene: 1. The CDR3 length is 13 residues. CDR1 is KGHSH and CDR2 is LQKENI in the germline V gene. The CDR3 DNA reads TGTGCCAGCTCACCGGGACAGCATCAGCCCCAGCATTTT. It yields the protein CASSPGQHQPQHF.

J is TRBJ1-2 and V is TRBV28; D is unresolved. This CDR3 has 12 amino acids. Trimming removed 5 bases from V and 8 bases from J, with 12 bases in between. Germline assignment: CDR1 MDHEN and CDR2 SYDVKM. The CDR3 nucleotides are TGTGCCAGCAGTACCAGAACCGGGGGCTACACCTTC. Protein product: CASSTRTGGYTF.

V gene TRBV19 combines with J gene TRBJ1-2; tentative D call: TRBD1 (5 bases). CDR1 and CDR2 from the germline V gene are LNHDA and SQIVND (reference sequence). V dropped 5 bases and J dropped 2 bases, with 18 bases sitting between them. The CDR3 contains 16 residues. CDR3 in DNA: TGTGCCAGTAGTGCCCAGTATGGGGCGCGAAACTATGGCTACACCTTC. Protein sequence: CASSAQYGARNYGYTF.

The V gene is TRBV5-4, the J gene TRBJ2-5; D not resolved. With 1 base removed from V and 4 bases from J, the gap between germline ends came to 5 bases. The CDR3 consists of 12 residues. The germline V gene has CDR1 SGHNT and CDR2 YYREEE (reference sequence). The CDR3 region has the DNA TGTGCCAGCAGCTTGTGGGGAGAGACCCAGTACTTC. It specifies CASSLWGETQYF.

This clone occurred many times. This chain links TRBV5-1 with TRBJ2-2, with TRBD1 as a possible D gene (5 bases). This CDR3 contains 15 residues. Germline values: CDR1 SGHRS, CDR2 YFSETQ. Trimming shortened V by 0 bases and J by 6 bases, and 12 bases separated the two germline ends. The CDR3 region is CASSLDGKGSGELFF. The CDR3 DNA reads TGCGCCAGCAGCTTGGACGGAAAGGGGTCCGGGGAGCTGTTTTTT.